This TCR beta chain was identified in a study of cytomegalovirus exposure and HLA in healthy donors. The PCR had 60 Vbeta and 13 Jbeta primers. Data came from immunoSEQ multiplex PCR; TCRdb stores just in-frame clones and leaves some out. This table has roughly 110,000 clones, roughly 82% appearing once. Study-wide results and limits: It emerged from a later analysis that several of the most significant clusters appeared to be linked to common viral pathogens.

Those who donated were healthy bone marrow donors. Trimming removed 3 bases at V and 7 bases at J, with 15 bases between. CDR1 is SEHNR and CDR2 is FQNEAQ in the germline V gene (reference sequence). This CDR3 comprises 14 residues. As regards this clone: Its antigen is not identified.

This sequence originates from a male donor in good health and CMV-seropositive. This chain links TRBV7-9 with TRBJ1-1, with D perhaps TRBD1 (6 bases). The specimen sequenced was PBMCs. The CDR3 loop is CASSFSGGPNEAFF. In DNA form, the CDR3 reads TGTGCCAGCAGCTTTTCCGGGGGGCCCAATGAAGCTTTCTTT.